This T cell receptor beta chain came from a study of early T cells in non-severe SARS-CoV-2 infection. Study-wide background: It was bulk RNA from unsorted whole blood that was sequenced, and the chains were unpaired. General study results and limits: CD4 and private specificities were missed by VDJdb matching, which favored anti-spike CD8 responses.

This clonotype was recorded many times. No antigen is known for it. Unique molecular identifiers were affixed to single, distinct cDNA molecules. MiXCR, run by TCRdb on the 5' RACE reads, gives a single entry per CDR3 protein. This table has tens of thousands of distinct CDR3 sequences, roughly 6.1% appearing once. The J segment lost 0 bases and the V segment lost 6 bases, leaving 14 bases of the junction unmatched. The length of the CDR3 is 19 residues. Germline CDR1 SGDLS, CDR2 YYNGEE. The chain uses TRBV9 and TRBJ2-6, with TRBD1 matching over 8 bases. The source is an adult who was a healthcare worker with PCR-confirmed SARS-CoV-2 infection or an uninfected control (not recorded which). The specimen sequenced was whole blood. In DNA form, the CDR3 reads TGTGCCAGCACCTATGATCCGGGACAGGAACTCTCTGGGGCCAACGTCCTGACTTTC. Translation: CASTYDPGQELSGANVLTF.